The present T cell receptor beta chain was sequenced within a study of T-cell memory formation after mild COVID-19. Study-wide points: Pre-infection memory showed some responding clones, and this suggested that cross-reactive memory joined.

As to this clonotype: Its matching antigen is unknown.

5'RACE primed from the constant segment yielded TCR alpha and TCR beta cDNA libraries bearing sample barcodes and UMIs. TCRdb reprocessed the 5' RACE reads with MiXCR, giving one entry per CDR3 protein. The sample holds 100,000 to 150,000 distinct CDR3 sequences, about a sixth seen once. This sequence was found in a man aged 18 to 29 who had mild COVID-19 (a few samples of this study predate the infection). Cell type and time point are not known. Sequenced: PBMCs or a T cell subset sorted from them (not recorded which).

The CDR3, as DNA: TGTGCCGGACGAGTGGGGAACACTGAAGCTTTCTTT. Its protein is CAGRVGNTEAFF. The chain employs TRBV7-9 and TRBJ1-1, with D unresolved. V lost 11 bases, J lost 1 base, and 11 bases lay in between. Germline V gives CDR1 SEHNR, CDR2 FQNEAQ (reference sequence). This CDR3 region has 12 residues.